One sample yielded the 10 T cell receptor beta chains listed below, sequenced in a study of T cell responses to AZD1222 COVID-19 vaccine. TCRdb keeps only in-frame clones here, not all; method: immunoSEQ multiplex PCR. Of around 95,000 clones in the sample, more than 75% were seen once. This material consisted of peripheral blood, taken on day 0 of AZD1222 vaccination. The receptors originated from an adult in good health.

This chain links TRBV5-1 with TRBJ1-2, with TRBD1 matching 10 bases. In germline, CDR1 is SGHRS, CDR2 YFSETQ. V shed 4 bases, J shed 8 bases, and the junction held 5 bases outside the gene matches. This CDR3 is 13 amino acids long. The CDR3 here is CASSPGQGEGYTF. CDR3 sequence (DNA): TGCGCCAGCAGCCCCGGACAGGGGGAGGGCTACACCTTC.

The chain couples TRBV5-1 to TRBJ1-4, with 8 bases aligning to TRBD1. The germline V gene encodes CDR1 SGHRS and CDR2 YFSETQ. This CDR3 is built from 15 residues. With V trimmed by 4 bases and J by 5 bases, 7 bases remained unmatched. The CDR3, as DNA: TGCGCCAGCAGCCTCTACGGACAGGGAAATGAAAAACTGTTTTTT. Translating gives CASSLYGQGNEKLFF. Using reference TRBV5-1 and TRBJ1-4 for the parts outside the CDR3, the full variable domain is KAGVTQTPRYLIKTRGQQVTLSCSPISGHRSVSWYQQTPGQGLQFLFEYFSETQRNKGNFPGRFSGRQFSNSRSEMNVSTLELGDSALYLCASSLYGQGNEKLFFGSGTQLSVL.

To note about this clone: This CDR3 is also generated by other DNA sequences in the sample. The V gene is TRBV6-5, the J gene TRBJ2-7; 11 positions match TRBD1. V dropped 0 bases and J dropped 3; count of bases not matched to a gene: 1. Germline V CDR1 and CDR2: MNHEY, SVGAGI. The CDR3 spans 15 residues. The CDR3 loop reads CASSYSGTGGYEQYF. The CDR3 DNA reads as TGTGCCAGCAGTTACTCCGGGACAGGGGGCTACGAGCAGTACTTC.

This chain uses TRBV5-4 with TRBJ2-6, with TRBD2 as a possible D gene (5 bases). Trimming removed 4 bases from V and 0 bases from J, with 8 bases in between. This CDR3 has 15 residues. Germline CDR1 and CDR2: SGHNT and YYREEE (reference sequence). For the CDR3, the DNA is TGTGCCAGCAGCCCTCGGGGCTCTGGGGCCAACGTCCTGACTTTC. Protein: CASSPRGSGANVLTF.

The chain uses TRBV19 and TRBJ2-1, with D perhaps matching TRBD1 (6 bases). The V and J ends lost 3 bases and 8 bases respectively, with 17 bases between them. Germline CDR1 and CDR2: LNHDA and SQIVND (reference sequence). The length of the CDR3 is 15 residues. The CDR3 is CASSIWGHYGDEQFF. DNA of the CDR3: TGTGCCAGTAGTATCTGGGGACATTATGGAGATGAGCAGTTCTTC.

The genes are TRBV5-1 and TRBJ1-2; D possibly corresponds to TRBD1 (6 bases). The CDR3 loop spans 13 amino acids. Germline assignment: CDR1 SGHRS and CDR2 YFSETQ. V was shortened by 4 bases and J by 4 bases, with 11 bases between the two germline ends. The CDR3 sequence: CASSQGGSYGYTF. CDR3 bases: TGCGCCAGCAGCCAAGGGGGGAGCTATGGCTACACCTTC.

The chain carries TRBV5-6 and TRBJ1-3; the D gene is possibly TRBD1 (5 bases). The CDR3 has 17 residues. V was cut by 1 base and J by 0 bases, with 14 bases left in between. Germline V lookup: CDR1 SGHDT, CDR2 YYEEEE. CDR3 in DNA: TGTGCCAGCAGCTTGAGAGGGGCAGTGAGCTCTGGAAACACCATATATTTT. This sequence encodes CASSLRGAVSSGNTIYF.

The chain uses TRBV6-5 and TRBJ2-7; possibly TRBD1 or TRBD2 for D (5 bases each). The CDR3 is 14 residues long. CDR1 and CDR2 (germline): MNHEY, SVGAGI. With 4 bases removed from V and 2 bases from J, the gap between germline ends came to 12 bases. The DNA for the CDR3 is TGTGCCAGCAGTTTAAGGGACGGTCCCTACGAGCAGTACTTC. It translates to CASSLRDGPYEQYF.

This clone was detected only once. The V call is TRBV10-3, the J call TRBJ2-3; D may correspond to TRBD1 or TRBD2 (5 bases each). V was pared by 8 bases and J by 0 bases, with 12 bases between. CDR3 length equals 14 residues. CDR1 and CDR2 (germline): ENHRY, SYGVKD. The chain's CDR3 is CAIQRDPSTDTQYF. CDR3 bases: TGTGCCATCCAACGGGACCCGAGCACAGATACGCAGTATTTT.

The genes are TRBV4-1 and TRBJ2-6; no clear D gene. This CDR3 has 17 residues. With 0 bases removed from V and 0 bases from J, the gap between germline ends came to 9 bases. In germline, CDR1 is MGHRA, CDR2 YSYEKL. The CDR3 loop reads CASSQEPASSGANVLTF. The DNA for the CDR3 is TGCGCCAGCAGCCAAGAGCCAGCAAGCTCTGGGGCCAACGTCCTGACTTTC.